This T cell receptor (beta chain) was sequenced during a study of naive and memory T cell subsets. TCR cDNA received a 3' ligated oligonucleotide that carried a UMI. Study findings and constraints: The RNA method is potentially sensitive to activation and differentiation changes.

This clonotype was counted ten times or more. Its antigen is currently unknown. Four PCR rounds used nested alpha and beta constant region primers plus the SP2 primer. Alpha and beta constant region primers primed reverse transcription for blood and skin samples. MiXCR, applied by TCRdb to the 5' RACE reads, yields one record per CDR3 protein. There are roughly 62,000 distinct CDR3 sequences in the sample; 7% to 8.5% occur only once, and 8.5% to 10% lies in the top ten. The receptor was isolated from a male donor in good health.

CDR3 in amino acids: CASSSLSGRAGEQYF. DNA of the CDR3: TGTGCCAGCAGCTCCCTGTCCGGGAGGGCCGGCGAGCAGTACTTC. The chain links TRBV11-2 to TRBJ2-7; TRBD2 aligns across 8 bases. This CDR3 has 15 residues. Per the germline V gene, CDR1 is SGHAT and CDR2 is FQNNGV. V lost 4 bases and J lost 6; bases outside the gene matches: 11.